A few counts support the clone carrying this T cell receptor beta chain. Its cognate antigen is unknown. Amplified regions were TCR beta CDR3 sequences from RNA transcripts. TCR CDR3 underwent first-round RT-PCR with the HTBI primer set. In TCRdb, the multiplex PCR reads were re-called with MiXCR into one record per CDR3 protein. The sample consists of approximately 690,000 distinct CDR3 sequences, around 21% of them appearing once. This entry comes from a study of T cells in Graves' hyperthyroidism and ophthalmopathy. Study-wide results and limits: Most thyroid clonotypes expanded above 0.001 appeared in blood too.

A Clinical Activity Score of at least 3, a NOSPECS grade of at least 4 and a duration under 3 months were recorded in the ophthalmopathy patients. Together with thyroid ultrasound, orbital computed tomography, serum thyroxine and TRAb, clinical symptoms were used for diagnoses. PBMCs were collected from an approximately 9.3 ml volume of fresh peripheral blood. Germline-derived CDR1 and CDR2 are MNHNS and SASEGT. The CDR3 is made up of 15 amino acids. The V end was cut by 2 bases, the J end by 2 bases, with 11 bases between. The source of this sequence is a man aged 25-45 years with Graves' ophthalmopathy. The source material was blood. This rearrangement joins TRBV6-1 to TRBJ2-3; D uncertain. In nucleotides, the CDR3 is TGTGCCAGCAGTGAAAGGCGGTTTTCCACAGATACGCAGTATTTT. Its translation: CASSERRFSTDTQYF.